The 11 T cell receptor beta chains below come from one sample, sequenced in a study of T cells in Graves' hyperthyroidism and ophthalmopathy. Template material for amplifying TCR beta CDR3 regions consisted of RNA transcripts. An initial round of RT-PCR targeting the TCR CDR3 relied on the HTBI primer set. One entry per CDR3 protein results from TCRdb running MiXCR on the multiplex PCR reads. The table lists hundreds of thousands of distinct CDR3 sequences, under 15% of them singletons. Sequencing was performed on blood. The source of these receptors is a woman between 18 and 30 years old with Graves' hyperthyroidism.

This clonotype has at least ten counts. CDR3: CASSLGQGTNGYTF. The CDR3 DNA follows: TGTGCCAGCAGTTTGGGACAGGGAACAAATGGCTACACCTTC. The chain carries TRBV28 and TRBJ1-2, with 9 bases lining up with TRBD1. From germline, CDR1 is MDHEN and CDR2 SYDVKM. The CDR3 runs 14 residues. V was pared by 3 bases and J by 6 bases, with 5 bases of the junction left unmatched.

This clonotype was picked up many times. The V gene is TRBV11-2, the J gene TRBJ2-7; D is perhaps TRBD1 (5 bases). CDR3 length: 15 residues. Looked up from germline, CDR1 is SGHAT and CDR2 is FQNNGV. V was shortened by 6 bases and J by 0 bases, with 15 bases between the two germline ends. The CDR3 region is CASRITQGSSYEQYF. The CDR3 coding sequence is TGTGCCAGCAGGATAACGCAGGGCAGCTCCTACGAGCAGTACTTC.

As to this clonotype: Since a much larger clone is just one base distant, this may be a read error. The chain combines TRBV6-1 with TRBJ1-2; D unclear. V lost 0 bases, J lost 4 bases, and 12 bases lay in between. CDR1 MNHNS and CDR2 SASEGT come from the germline V gene. This CDR3 region has 15 residues. The CDR3: CASSEALLLSYGYTF. DNA for the CDR3: TGTGCCAGCAGTGAAGCGCTCCTTCTATCCTATGGCTACACCTTC.

This clonotype was found many times. The chain carries TRBV30 and TRBJ1-5; D possibly corresponds to TRBD1 (5 bases). The V end lost 1 base, the J end lost 1 base, and 11 bases lay between the germline ends. This CDR3 contains 15 residues. Germline assignment: CDR1 GTSNPN and CDR2 SVGIG (reference sequence). The CDR3 region is CAWSARGTSNQPQHF. For the CDR3, the DNA is TGTGCCTGGAGTGCAAGGGGCACGAGCAATCAGCCCCAGCATTTT.

This clonotype was recorded at least ten times. This sequence joins TRBV3-1 and TRBJ2-7; D remains ambiguous. Germline lookup yields CDR1 LGHDT and CDR2 YNNKEL (reference sequence). The CDR3 has 12 amino acids. The V end lost 0 bases, the J end lost 6 bases, and 6 bases lay between the germline ends. The CDR3 bases are TGTGCCAGCAGCCAAGAAGTTCGCGAGCAGTACTTC. Its protein is CASSQEVREQYF.

This clonotype was picked up many times. The gene calls are TRBV6-5 and TRBJ2-1, with D possibly being TRBD2 (5 bases). Germline-derived CDR1 and CDR2 are MNHEY and SVGAGI. V dropped 0 bases and J dropped 4 bases, with 10 bases sitting between them. The CDR3 spans 15 residues. CDR3 protein: CASSYSGGEYNEQFF. As DNA, the CDR3 is TGTGCCAGCAGTTACTCAGGAGGAGAGTACAATGAGCAGTTCTTC.

About this clonotype itself: At one boundary the junction diverges from the germline segment, which might be a read error. The V and J genes are TRBV7-3 and TRBJ2-1; D is uncertain. Germline values: CDR1 SGHTA, CDR2 FQGTGA. There are 14 residues in the CDR3. The CDR3 is CASSRPLSPNEQLF. The CDR3 DNA is TGTGCCAGCAGCCGCCCATTAAGTCCCAATGAGCAGCTCTTC.

This clonotype was recorded at least ten times. This sequence joins TRBV6-1 and TRBJ2-1; D remains unclear. The V end lost 6 bases, the J end lost 7 bases, and 16 bases lay between the germline ends. Looked up from germline, CDR1 is MNHNS and CDR2 is SASEGT. This CDR3 spans 14 amino acids. In DNA form, the CDR3 reads TGTGCCAGCAGGTACGGGCCAGTAAATAATGAGCAGTTCTTC. Translation gives CASRYGPVNNEQFF.

The rearrangement joins TRBV9 to TRBJ2-3, with D unresolved. Germline V gene data show CDR1 as SGDLS and CDR2 as YYNGEE. CDR3 length equals 14 residues. V lost 3 bases and J 5 bases, leaving 13 bases between the germline ends. As DNA, the CDR3 is TGTGCCAGCAGCGAACACGGGTCCGGAGATACGCAGTATTTT. Protein sequence: CASSEHGSGDTQYF.

This clonotype has a single count. One base away lies a much larger clone, so this may be a sequencing read error. The rearrangement joins TRBV15 to TRBJ2-7; D possibly corresponds to TRBD2 (6 bases). The DNA end lines up better with TRBJ2-1; the J call may be wrong. The germline CDR1 and CDR2 sequences are LNHNV and YYDKDF (reference sequence). The CDR3 is 15 residues long. The CDR3 protein is CATSRGWGVSYEQFF. In nucleotides, the CDR3 is TGTGCCACCAGCAGAGGCTGGGGGGTCTCCTACGAGCAGTTCTTC.

This clonotype was observed many times. The chain recombines TRBV24-1 with TRBJ1-1, with D possibly being TRBD1 (5 bases). V shed 3 bases and J shed 0 bases, with 13 bases lying between them. Germline values: CDR1 KGHDR, CDR2 SFDVKD. The CDR3 extends over 16 amino acids. The CDR3 bases are TGTGCCACCAGTGATGCGACAGACATGATGAACACTGAAGCTTTCTTT. Its protein is CATSDATDMMNTEAFF.